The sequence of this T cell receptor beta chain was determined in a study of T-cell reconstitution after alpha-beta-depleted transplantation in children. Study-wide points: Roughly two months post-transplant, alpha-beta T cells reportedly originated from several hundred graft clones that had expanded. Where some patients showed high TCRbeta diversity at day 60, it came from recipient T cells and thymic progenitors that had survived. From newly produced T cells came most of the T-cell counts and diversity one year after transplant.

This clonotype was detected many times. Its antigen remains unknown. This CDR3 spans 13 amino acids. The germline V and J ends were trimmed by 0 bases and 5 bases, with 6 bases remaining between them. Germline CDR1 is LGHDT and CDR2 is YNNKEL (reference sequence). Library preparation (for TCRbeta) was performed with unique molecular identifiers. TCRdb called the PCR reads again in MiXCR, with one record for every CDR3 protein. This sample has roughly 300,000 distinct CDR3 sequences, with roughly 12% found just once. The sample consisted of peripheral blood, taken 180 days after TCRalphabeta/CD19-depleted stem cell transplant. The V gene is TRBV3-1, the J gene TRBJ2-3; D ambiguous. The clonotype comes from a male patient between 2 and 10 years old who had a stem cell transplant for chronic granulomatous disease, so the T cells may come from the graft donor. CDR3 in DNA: TGTGCCAGCAGCCAAGAGAGAGTAGATACGCAGTATTTT. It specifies CASSQERVDTQYF.